Here is one T cell receptor beta chain with its context. This specimen comes from a study of shared T cell receptors in the human thymus. Here immunoSEQ multiplex PCR was the method, and the copy in TCRdb shows in-frame clones only, minus some. The repertoire holds 550,000 to 800,000 clones, with 80% to 90% as singletons. The germline V and J ends were trimmed by 5 bases and 0 bases, with 23 bases remaining between them. CDR3 length: 18 residues. Germline V gene sequence: CDR1 LNHDA, CDR2 SQIVND (reference sequence). A further study also used this sample, focusing on human thymus T cells.

The J gene is TRBJ2-7, the V gene TRBV19; D is possibly TRBD2 (5 bases). Sequencing was done on a sample of thymocytes. The TCR sequence derives from a girl under three years old with a congenital heart defect. The CDR3 spells CASSQVGLSNTISYEQYF. The CDR3 DNA sequence: TGTGCCAGTAGTCAAGTAGGACTGTCTAACACCATCTCCTACGAGCAGTACTTC.